This T cell receptor (beta chain) was captured by sequencing in a study of radiotherapy plus CTLA-4 blockade in lung cancer. About the research overall: Disease control was present in 30% to 35% of patients, and objective responses in 15% to 20%.

Study outcomes and limitations: Once radiotherapy plus ipilimumab had been given, TCR clones derived from tumor expanded in blood. Reports state that early shifts in blood T cell clones, with interferon-beta, best predicted response.

V dropped 5 bases and J dropped 3 bases, with 7 bases sitting between them. CDR3 length equals 12 residues. Per the germline V gene, CDR1 is MGHRA and CDR2 is YSYEKL. Patients in the study, people with chemo-refractory metastatic non-small-cell lung cancer, received focal radiation plus ipilimumab CTLA-4 blockade. Profiling relied on immunoSEQ multiplex PCR, and the TCRdb table lists in-frame clones only, not all of them. The repertoire holds more than 9,500 clones, about 86% seen once, with about 31% in the top ten. This clone was observed a few times. Its matching antigen is unknown. This specimen was peripheral blood, taken from a patient treated with radiotherapy plus ipilimumab. The TCR originated in a human donor with non-small cell lung cancer that progressed on radiotherapy plus ipilimumab. The chain uses TRBV4-1 and TRBJ1-1; D unresolved. CDR3 amino acids: CASSSLYTEAFF. In DNA form, the CDR3 reads TGCGCCAGCAGCTCCCTCTACACTGAAGCTTTCTTT.